This TCR beta chain was identified during a study of T cells after yellow fever vaccination. Study-wide background: It was SMART-Seq v4 Ultra Low Input that prepared the fractions with low cell numbers. General study findings and limits: Contaminants from the bulk population, in the form of abundant clonotypes, could be found in FACS-sorted repertoires. Reappearing after the booster were most of the clones from primary vaccination (less than 98% CD4, 70% to 90% CD8).

V lost 4 bases and J lost 8, with 20 bases in between. Germline CDR1 is SGHAT and CDR2 is FQNNGV. This CDR3 is 15 amino acids long. TCRdb re-derived calls from the 5' RACE reads in MiXCR, one entry per CDR3 protein. Of a few hundred thousand distinct CDR3 sequences in the sample, around 5.2% were seen once. This clonotype was observed a handful of times. What it binds is not known. The specimen comprised CD4+ T cells sorted from PBMCs, sampled on the day of the yellow fever booster vaccination. The sequence came from a man aged 18 to 30 who received the YFV17D yellow fever vaccine. The chain couples TRBV11-2 to TRBJ1-2; D unresolved. As DNA, the CDR3 is TGTGCCAGCAGCTCCGGGGTTTCTCCCGCTAGGGGCTACACCTTC. Its protein product is CASSSGVSPARGYTF.